Given below is one T cell receptor beta chain in context. Its antigen is not known. The sample originates from a study of graft-versus-host responses after intestinal transplantation. Study-level background: Anti-thymocyte globulin induction was given to all recipients, followed by tacrolimus and steroids for around three years.

Repertoires were generated with immunoSEQ multiplex PCR, while TCRdb's copy carries only in-frame clones and drops some. Among roughly 100,000 clones listed, roughly 87% were seen once. Germline CDR1 reads SGHTA; CDR2 reads FQGNSA. V was clipped by 3 bases and J by 6 bases; unmatched bases: 11. The CDR3 is made up of 17 amino acids. Study results and caveats: When patients had graft-donor T cell macrochimerism, their allografts held high graft-versus-host to host-versus-graft clonal ratios. The marrow of recipients harbored GvH clones, and ileum or blood showed some of them first. GvH clone levels peaked in circulation, and this peak was associated with early post-transplant HvG declines.

This sequence originates from a human donor who received an intestinal transplant. This sample comprised unstimulated CD4+ T cells sorted from spleen or lymph node cells, obtained before intestinal transplant. The chain employs TRBV7-2 and TRBJ1-5; TRBD1 agrees at 10 bases. Here the CDR3 reads CASSFGLGQGTGQPQHF. Written as DNA, the CDR3 is TGTGCCAGCAGCTTTGGGTTGGGACAGGGGACGGGTCAGCCCCAGCATTTT. Drawing the rest from reference TRBV7-2 and TRBJ1-5, the complete variable domain is GAGVSQSPSNKVTEKGKDVELRCDPISGHTALYWYRQSLGQGLEFLIYFQGNSAPDKSGLPSDRFSAERTGGSVSTLTIQRTQQEDSAVYLCASSFGLGQGTGQPQHFGDGTRLSIL.